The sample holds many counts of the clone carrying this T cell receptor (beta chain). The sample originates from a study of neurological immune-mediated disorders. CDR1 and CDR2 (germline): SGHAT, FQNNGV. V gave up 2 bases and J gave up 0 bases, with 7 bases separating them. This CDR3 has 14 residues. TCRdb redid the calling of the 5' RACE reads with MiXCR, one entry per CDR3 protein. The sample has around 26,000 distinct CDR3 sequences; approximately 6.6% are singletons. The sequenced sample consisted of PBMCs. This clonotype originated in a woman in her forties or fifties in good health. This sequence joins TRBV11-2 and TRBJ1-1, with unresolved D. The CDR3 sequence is CASSLTQLNTEAFF. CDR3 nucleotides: TGTGCCAGCAGCTTAACACAGCTGAACACTGAAGCTTTCTTT.